Presented here are 3 T cell receptor beta chains from one specimen sequenced in a study of blood T cell repertoires in COVID-19. Repertoires were generated with immunoSEQ multiplex PCR, while TCRdb's copy carries only in-frame clones and drops some. The repertoire holds under 150,000 clones, with over 75% as singletons. The sample consisted of PBMCs or T cells enriched from blood (not recorded which). The receptors here all came from a man aged 45 to 65 in a cohort exposed to, infected with or recovered from COVID-19 (not recorded which).

The chain uses TRBV20-1 and TRBJ1-1; D perhaps matches TRBD1 (5 bases). The CDR3 is made up of 18 amino acids. Germline V gene lookup returns CDR1 DFQATT and CDR2 SNEGSKA (reference sequence). V lost 3 bases and J 4 bases, leaving 27 bases between the germline ends. CDR3 protein: CSASGRARGASLATEAFF. The CDR3, as DNA: TGCAGTGCTAGTGGAAGGGCGCGGGGCGCAAGTTTGGCCACTGAAGCTTTCTTT.

This chain uses TRBV5-4 with TRBJ2-7; D may be TRBD2 (6 bases). The germline V and J ends were trimmed by 3 bases and 2 bases, with 18 bases remaining between them. The CDR3 totals 16 residues. Germline values: CDR1 SGHNT, CDR2 YYREEE (reference sequence). The CDR3 here is CASSSAFGGVPYEQYF. The CDR3 DNA is TGTGCCAGCAGCTCGGCATTTGGCGGGGTGCCCTACGAGCAGTACTTC. The whole variable domain, filled in from reference TRBV5-4 and TRBJ2-7, reads ETGVTQSPTHLIKTRGQQVTLRCSSQSGHNTVSWYQQALGQGPQFIFQYYREEENGRGNFPPRFSGLQFPNYSSELNVNALELDDSALYLCASSSAFGGVPYEQYFGPGTRLTVT.

The chain links TRBV9 to TRBJ2-4, with D possibly TRBD2 on 5 matching bases. V lost 0 bases, J lost 6 bases, and 7 bases lay in between. Germline CDR1 reads SGDLS; CDR2 reads YYNGEE. The CDR3 runs 13 residues. In DNA form, the CDR3 reads TGTGCCAGCAGCGTAGCGGCGGGAAACATTCAGTACTTC. Residues: CASSVAAGNIQYF.